This T cell receptor (beta chain) came from a study of blood T cell repertoires in COVID-19 (TCRdb year 2020). With respect to the entire study: Samples covering the acute and convalescent phases of COVID-19 were provided by collaborators in the United States, Italy and Spain. The prospective study material was composed of cDNA or gDNA derived from T cells, B-cell-depleted T cells, or PBMCs. The dataset comprised deeply sampled blood TCRbeta repertoires from subjects exposed to, actively infected with, or recovered from COVID-19. A freely available public database, intended as a resource for researchers studying the immune response to SARS-CoV-2, is where the repertoires were released. Samples were obtained from the ongoing ImmuneRACE study (first 160 participants) and from over a thousand subjects provided by 6 global collaborators. The sample metadata nearly always contained a de-identified subject ID, COVID-19 status, age in years and sex. HLA class I and class II types, where available, came from metadata supplied by the sample provider rather than from assay-based typing. Paper-wide results and their limitations: Clinical and demographic metadata were provided uncurated, with the amount varying by source and participant.

TCRbeta CDR3 regions were amplified from genomic DNA by means of the immunoSEQ Assay, a bias-controlled multiplex PCR. Per the source publication's procedure: Nucleated cell counts per sample were estimated from amplification of reference gene primers within the assay. Sequence reads were collapsed and filtered to measure the absolute abundance of every unique TCRbeta CDR3 rearrangement. For each sample, productive Simpson clonality was calculated as the square root of Simpson's diversity index over productive rearrangements. TCRdb holds this immuneACCESS table with in-frame rearrangements only. Some clones are missing; in checked studies, unresolved V genes explain under half, and the rest has no known cause. V and J calls and clone size are copied from that table; D and trimming were computed from the DNA. For this sample there are more than 150,000 clones; 65% to 80% appear just once. The ten largest clones capture around an eighth of the sample.

Another Seattle source contributed samples from volunteer blood donors who had recovered from COVID-19. Each collaborating institution followed its own protocols to collect whole blood in K2EDTA tubes. For TCRbeta analysis, collaborators shipped samples as frozen whole blood, isolated PBMCs, or DNA extracted from either of those sample types. As concerns this clone: This clone's antigen is unknown. Base qualities are missing; no much larger clone stands one base away.

From the germline V gene (reference sequence), CDR1 is LNHDA and CDR2 is SQIVND. Reading from cysteine to phenylalanine, the CDR3 counts 17 amino acids. Only the CDR3 DNA stays, 51 bases, in frame from base 1. V and J are truncated by 5 bases and 1 base respectively, leaving an intervening sequence of 18 bases. This receptor chain uses TRBV19 and TRBJ2-1; TRBD2 is possibly the D segment (6 matching bases). The source of this sequence is a man in his fifties or sixties who had recovered from COVID-19. Sample: peripheral blood. The sequence in DNA is TGTGCCAGTAGTGCCTGGGGGAGGCCTTCTTCCTACAATGAGCAGTTCTTC. It translates as CASSAWGRPSSYNEQFF.